This TCR beta chain was captured in a study of CD8 T cells in Susac syndrome. Study outcomes and limitations: The relatively small number of individuals in the TCR sequencing and HLA analysis was acknowledged by the study.

Trimming took off 6 bases at V and 7 bases at J, with 10 bases between the two ends. CDR3 length: 10 residues. CDR1 is DFQATT, CDR2 SNEGSKA, per germline (reference sequence). Sequencing of TCR beta was carried out in blood CD8+ and CD4+ T cells. Random hexamers served to reverse transcribe about 0.45 to 1 ug RNA. Amplification of the TCR beta CDR3 was carried out by immunoSEQ multiplex PCR, which spanned a total of 54 Vbeta and 13 Jbeta segments. MiXCR, run by TCRdb on the immunoSEQ multiplex PCR reads, gives a single entry per CDR3 protein. The sample carries approximately 200,000 distinct CDR3 sequences, roughly 96% recorded once. Regarding this clonotype: As yet, its antigen is unknown.

Sequencing used CD4+ T cells from PBMCs. This TCR came from a human donor with multiple sclerosis. The V and J genes are TRBV20-1 and TRBJ2-7; possibly TRBD2 for D (5 bases). The CDR3 here is CSAKLEEQYF. The CDR3 DNA is TGCAGTGCCAAACTAGAAGAGCAGTACTTC.